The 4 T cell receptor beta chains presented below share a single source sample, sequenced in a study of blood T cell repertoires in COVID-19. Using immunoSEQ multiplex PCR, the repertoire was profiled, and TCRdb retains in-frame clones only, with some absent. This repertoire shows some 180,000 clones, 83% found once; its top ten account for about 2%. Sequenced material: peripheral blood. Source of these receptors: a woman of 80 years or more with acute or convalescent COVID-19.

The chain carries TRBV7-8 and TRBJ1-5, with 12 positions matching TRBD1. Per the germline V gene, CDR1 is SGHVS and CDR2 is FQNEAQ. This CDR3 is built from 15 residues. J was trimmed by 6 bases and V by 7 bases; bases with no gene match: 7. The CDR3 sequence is CASTRGTGGFQPQHF. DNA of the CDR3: TGTGCCAGCACCCGGGGGACAGGGGGCTTTCAGCCCCAGCATTTT.

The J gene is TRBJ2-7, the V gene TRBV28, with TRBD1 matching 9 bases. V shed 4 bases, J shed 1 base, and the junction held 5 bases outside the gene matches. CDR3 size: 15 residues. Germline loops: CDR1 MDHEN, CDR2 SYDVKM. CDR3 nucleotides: TGTGCCAGCAGTTCAGACAGGGGGGTTTCCTACGAGCAGTACTTC. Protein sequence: CASSSDRGVSYEQYF. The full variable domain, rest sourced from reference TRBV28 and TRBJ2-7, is DVKVTQSSRYLVKRTGEKVFLECVQDMDHENMFWYRQDPGLGLRLIYFSYDVKMKEKGDIPEGYSVSREKKERFSLILESASTNQTSMYLCASSSDRGVSYEQYFGPGTRLTVT.

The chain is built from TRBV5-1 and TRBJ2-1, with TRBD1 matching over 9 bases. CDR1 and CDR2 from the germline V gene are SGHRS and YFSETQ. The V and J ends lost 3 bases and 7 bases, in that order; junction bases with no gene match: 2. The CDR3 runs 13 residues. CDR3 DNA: TGCGCCAGCAGCTCACAGGGGGCGAATGAGCAGTTCTTC. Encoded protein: CASSSQGANEQFF.

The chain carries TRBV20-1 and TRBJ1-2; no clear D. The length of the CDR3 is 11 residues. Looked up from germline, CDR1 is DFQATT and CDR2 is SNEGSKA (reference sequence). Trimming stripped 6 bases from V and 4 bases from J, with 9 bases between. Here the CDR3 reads CSAEAVYGYTF. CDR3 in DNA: TGCAGTGCCGAGGCCGTCTATGGCTACACCTTC.